Presented here are 20 T cell receptor beta chains from one specimen sequenced in a study of blood T cell repertoires in COVID-19 (dated by TCRdb to 2018 to 2020). Library construction relied on the immunoSEQ multiplex PCR assay. TCRdb re-hosts the immuneACCESS table, in-frame sequences only. Its copies lack some clones; in the studies checked, an unresolved V gene accounts for under half of them, and the cause for the rest is not known. The sample contains 100,000 or so clones, approximately 83% of them found a single time. The biggest ten clones account for 3.8% of the sample. The sequencing input was peripheral blood. These receptor sequences come from a man aged 55 to 69 with acute or convalescent COVID-19.

V and J are TRBV10-3 and TRBJ2-1; TRBD2 aligns across 10 bases. J gave up 5 bases and V 8 bases, and 9 bases lay outside the gene matches. The CDR3 length is 15 residues. Germline CDR1 and CDR2: ENHRY and SYGVKD. CDR3 coding DNA: TGTGCCATCCTAATACCTAGCGGGAGAAACAATGAGCAGTTCTTC. This sequence encodes CAILIPSGRNNEQFF.

The chain couples TRBV29-1 to TRBJ2-7, with 7 bases fitting TRBD1. The CDR3 is 12 residues long. CDR1 SQVTM and CDR2 ANQGSEA come from the germline V gene. V was pared by 2 bases and J by 7 bases, with 5 bases of the junction left unmatched. CDR3: CSVERTGEEQYF. The CDR3 DNA follows: TGCAGCGTTGAAAGAACAGGGGAGGAGCAGTACTTC.

Regarding this clone: The sample carries other DNA sequences with the same CDR3. V is TRBV7-9 and J is TRBJ1-1, with 8 bases identical to TRBD1. The CDR3 covers 15 residues. Germline V gene sequence: CDR1 SEHNR, CDR2 FQNEAQ (reference sequence). The V and J ends lost 5 bases and 1 base, in that order; junction bases with no gene match: 6. The CDR3 nucleotides are TGTGCCAGCAGCCGTCCCGGGACAGGGAACACTGAAGCTTTCTTT. This gives the protein CASSRPGTGNTEAFF. The full variable domain, rest sourced from reference TRBV7-9 and TRBJ1-1, is DTGVSQNPRHKITKRGQNVTFRCDPISEHNRLYWYRQTLGQGPEFLTYFQNEAQLEKSRLLSDRFSAERPKGSFSTLEIQRTEQGDSAMYLCASSRPGTGNTEAFFGQGTRLTVV.

V and J are TRBV7-3 and TRBJ1-1; D is uncertain. The V and J ends lost 3 bases and 2 bases respectively, with 10 bases between them. Germline V gene sequence: CDR1 SGHTA, CDR2 FQGTGA. This CDR3 region has 14 residues. CDR3 sequence: CASSFGSGNTEAFF. CDR3 nucleotide sequence: TGTGCCAGCAGCTTCGGTTCAGGTAACACTGAAGCTTTCTTT.

V is TRBV11-3 and J is TRBJ2-1; the match to TRBD2 covers 13 bases. V trimming: 4 bases; J trimming: 5 bases; junction bases outside the gene matches: 5. CDR1 and CDR2 from the germline V gene are SGHNT and YENEEA. This CDR3 contains 16 residues. The CDR3 sequence: CASSWRGTSGNNEQFF. The CDR3 DNA sequence: TGTGCCAGCAGCTGGAGAGGGACTAGCGGGAACAATGAGCAGTTCTTC.

The V call is TRBV18, the J call TRBJ2-3; 8 nucleotides align to TRBD1. Germline-derived CDR1 and CDR2 are KGHSH and LQKENI. The CDR3 totals 17 residues. V gave up 5 bases and J gave up 0 bases; unmatched junction bases: 10. The CDR3 sequence is CASSTRQGSGSTDTQYF. The CDR3 DNA is TGTGCCAGCTCAACCCGACAGGGGTCGGGAAGCACAGATACGCAGTATTTT.

The V call is TRBV2, the J call TRBJ2-6; D possibly corresponds to TRBD2 (6 bases). The germline V gene encodes CDR1 SNHLY and CDR2 FYNNEI. V dropped 4 bases and J dropped 2 bases, with 9 bases sitting between them. This CDR3 has 15 residues. The CDR3 sequence: CASSATGAGANVLTF. CDR3 in DNA: TGTGCCAGCAGTGCAACGGGGGCTGGGGCCAACGTCCTGACTTTC. The complete variable domain, with remaining parts taken from reference TRBV2 and TRBJ2-6, reads EPEVTQTPSHQVTQMGQEVILRCVPISNHLYFYWYRQILGQKVEFLVSFYNNEISEKSEIFDDQFSVERPDGSNFTLKIRSTKLEDSAMYFCASSATGAGANVLTFGAGSRLTVL.

The CDR3 loop is CASSLARGHNTYEQYF. The CDR3 DNA reads TGTGCCAGCAGCTTAGCGCGTGGACATAACACCTACGAGCAGTACTTC. The chain has TRBV7-2 and TRBJ2-7, with D possibly being TRBD1 (5 bases). Germline lookup yields CDR1 SGHTA and CDR2 FQGNSA. V lost 0 bases, J lost 2 bases, and 14 bases lay in between. The CDR3 runs 16 residues.

V and J are TRBV6-2 or TRBV6-3 and TRBJ1-5; unclear D gene. V was shortened by 0 bases and J by 9 bases, with 9 bases between the two germline ends. Germline-derived CDR1 and CDR2 are MNHEY and SVGEGT. The CDR3 totals 13 residues. CDR3 residues: CASSYSRSLPQHF. The CDR3 DNA reads as TGTGCCAGCAGTTACTCGAGGTCGCTGCCCCAGCATTTT.

This clone came up once. V usage is TRBV30 and J usage is TRBJ1-1; D call uncertain. V was shortened by 4 bases and J by 8 bases, with 11 bases between the two germline ends. Germline CDR1 is GTSNPN and CDR2 is SVGIG (reference sequence). This CDR3 is 11 amino acids long. In DNA, the CDR3 is TGTGCCTGGACCCCGCCGGGGGAAGCTTTCTTT. The encoded protein is CAWTPPGEAFF.

This sequence joins TRBV5-1 and TRBJ1-2, with 9 bases lining up with TRBD1. The germline V gene encodes CDR1 SGHRS and CDR2 YFSETQ. V shed 5 bases, J shed 7 bases, and the junction held 12 bases outside the gene matches. The CDR3 is 15 residues long. CDR3 coding DNA: TGCGCCAGCAGTGAGGGACAGGGATCGCAGCGTGGCTACACCTTC. It translates to CASSEGQGSQRGYTF.

The chain uses TRBV14 and TRBJ1-1, with a tentative D call TRBD1 (6 bases). CDR3 length: 17 amino acids. V shed 4 bases and J shed 0 bases, with 18 bases lying between them. From germline, CDR1 is SGHDN and CDR2 FVKESK. The CDR3 is CASSRRTDFFMNTEAFF. CDR3 nucleotide sequence: TGTGCCAGCAGCCGCCGGACAGACTTTTTTATGAACACTGAAGCTTTCTTT.

V is TRBV5-1 and J is TRBJ2-3; maybe TRBD2 (6 bases). The germline CDR1 and CDR2 sequences are SGHRS and YFSETQ. Trimming stripped 0 bases from V and 1 base from J, with 9 bases between. The CDR3 sequence is 15 residues long. CDR3 DNA: TGCGCCAGCAGCTTGGCCGCTAGCGGCACAGATACGCAGTATTTT. Amino acid sequence: CASSLAASGTDTQYF.

This rearrangement joins TRBV20-1 to TRBJ2-1; 7 bases agree with TRBD1. This CDR3 comprises 11 residues. Germline V lookup: CDR1 DFQATT, CDR2 SNEGSKA (reference sequence). V shed 8 bases, J shed 4 bases, and the junction held 2 bases outside the gene matches. CDR3 protein: CSKQGYNEQFF. CDR3 in DNA: TGCAGTAAACAGGGGTACAATGAGCAGTTCTTC.

This clone was seen a single time. The CDR3 region is CATTPGRNTEAFF. DNA of the CDR3: TGTGCCACCACGCCAGGGCGAAACACTGAAGCTTTCTTT. The chain joins TRBV19 to TRBJ1-1, with a tentative D call TRBD1 (5 bases). The CDR3 runs 13 residues. Germline values: CDR1 LNHDA, CDR2 SQIVND (reference sequence). Trimming removed 10 bases at V and 2 bases at J, with 14 bases between.

The chain combines TRBV6-6 with TRBJ1-4; the D is unclear. Germline-derived CDR1 and CDR2 are MNHNY and SVGAGI (reference sequence). V dropped 4 bases and J dropped 14 bases, with 14 bases sitting between them. The CDR3 is 12 amino acids. CDR3 sequence: CASSFAPSRLFF. CDR3 nucleotides: TGTGCCAGCAGTTTCGCCCCGTCGCGTCTGTTTTTT.

V usage is TRBV9 and J usage is TRBJ1-3, with 8 bases matching TRBD1. J lost 4 bases, V lost 3 bases, and 12 bases had no gene match. This CDR3 region has 17 residues. Germline V gene sequence: CDR1 SGDLS, CDR2 YYNGEE. The CDR3 loop is CASSAYRQGILGNTIYF. The CDR3 DNA reads as TGTGCCAGCAGCGCGTATCGACAGGGGATTCTCGGAAACACCATATATTTT.

Worth noting for this clone: Other nucleotide sequences from this sample produce the same CDR3. The chain links TRBV19 to TRBJ1-5; maybe TRBD1 (6 bases). Germline CDR1 is LNHDA and CDR2 is SQIVND (reference sequence). V dropped 2 bases and J dropped 0 bases, with 8 bases sitting between them. This CDR3 has 15 residues. CDR3 in amino acids: CASSIRGNSNQPQHF. The CDR3 DNA reads as TGTGCCAGTAGTATAAGGGGGAATAGCAATCAGCCCCAGCATTTT.

The DNA of the CDR3 is TGTGCCAGTAGTATACAGGGGATGAACACCGGGGAGCTGTTTTTT. Residues: CASSIQGMNTGELFF. The chain is built from TRBV19 and TRBJ2-2, with D possibly being TRBD1 (6 bases). The CDR3 spans 15 residues. V dropped 2 bases and J dropped 1 base, with 8 bases sitting between them. Germline V gene sequence: CDR1 LNHDA, CDR2 SQIVND (reference sequence). Based on the CDR3 plus reference TRBV19 and TRBJ2-2, the full variable domain is DGGITQSPKYLFRKEGQNVTLSCEQNLNHDAMYWYRQDPGQGLRLIYYSQIVNDFQKGDIAEGYSVSREKKESFPLTVTSAQKNPTAFYLCASSIQGMNTGELFFGEGSRLTVL.

J is TRBJ2-7 and V is TRBV6-1; 7 bases line up with TRBD2. The CDR3 is 13 amino acids. V trimming: 4 bases; J trimming: 6 bases; junction bases outside the gene matches: 6. The germline V gene has CDR1 MNHNS and CDR2 SASEGT. The CDR3 nucleotides are TGTGCCAGCAGTGTTGGTAGCGGGCCCGAGCAGTACTTC. Its protein is CASSVGSGPEQYF.